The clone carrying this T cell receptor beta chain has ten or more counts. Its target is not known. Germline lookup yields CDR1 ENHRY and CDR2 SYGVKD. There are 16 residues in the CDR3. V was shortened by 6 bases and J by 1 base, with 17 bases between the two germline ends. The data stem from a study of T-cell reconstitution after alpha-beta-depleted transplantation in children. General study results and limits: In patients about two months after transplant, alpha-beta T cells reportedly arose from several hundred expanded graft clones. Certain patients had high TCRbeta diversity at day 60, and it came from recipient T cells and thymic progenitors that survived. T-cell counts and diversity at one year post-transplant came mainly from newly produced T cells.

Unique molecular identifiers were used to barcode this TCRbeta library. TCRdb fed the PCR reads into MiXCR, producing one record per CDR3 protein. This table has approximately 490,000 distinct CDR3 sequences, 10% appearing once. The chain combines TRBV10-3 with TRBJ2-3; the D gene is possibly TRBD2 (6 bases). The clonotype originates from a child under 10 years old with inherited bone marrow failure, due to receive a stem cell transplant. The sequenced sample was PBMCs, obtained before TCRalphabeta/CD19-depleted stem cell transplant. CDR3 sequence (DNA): TGTGCCATCAGGGAAGTGCTAGGCGGGGGCACAGATACGCAGTATTTT. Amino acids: CAIREVLGGGTDTQYF.